This TCR beta chain appears in the sequencing data of a study of T cell responses to AZD1222 COVID-19 vaccine. Overall study findings and caveats: Every sample of the repertoires postdated the peak T cell response. Reportedly, nearly half of unique spike TCRs recognized epitopes outside B.1.351/B.1.1.7 mutations. White British ancestry dominated among donors, who included more females, and clonal diversity was possibly underestimated.

About this clone: Its antigen is unknown.

This CDR3 contains 19 residues. CDR1 and CDR2 (germline): SGHRS, YFSETQ. V was clipped by 0 bases and J by 5 bases; unmatched bases: 18. Measured with immunoSEQ multiplex PCR; TCRdb has only the in-frame clones, and not every one. The profile shows some 200,000 clones, more than 85% of them singletons. Sequencing was performed on peripheral blood, taken 28 days after the second AZD1222 dose. The chain carries TRBV5-1 and TRBJ1-2; TRBD1 agrees at 8 bases. This TCR derives from an adult who received the AZD1222 COVID-19 vaccine. CDR3 sequence (DNA): TGCGCCAGCAGCTTGGTTCCCAGGGCAGGGGGCGAAGACGGGTATGGCTACACCTTC. It is translated as CASSLVPRAGGEDGYGYTF.